The 3 T cell receptor beta chains given below trace back to one sample, sequenced in a study of cytomegalovirus exposure and HLA in healthy donors. The primer mix had 60 Vbeta and 13 Jbeta primers. Generated by immunoSEQ multiplex PCR, the TCRdb table keeps only in-frame clones and is missing some. The sample gives 100,000 or so clones, around 82% of which show up once; 4% is in the top ten. Input material: PBMCs. These receptors originate from a woman aged 50 to 60 in good health and CMV-seropositive.

The chain is built from TRBV5-1 and TRBJ1-2; tentatively, D is TRBD1 (6 bases). V shed 4 bases and J shed 2 bases, with 18 bases lying between them. CDR1 and CDR2 (germline): SGHRS, YFSETQ. The CDR3 extends over 16 amino acids. The CDR3 nucleotides read TGCGCCAGCAGCGAGAGGACAGCGCCGGCCAACTATGGCTACACCTTC. Translation: CASSERTAPANYGYTF.

The chain carries TRBV28 and TRBJ1-1; 8 nucleotides match TRBD1. There are 14 residues in the CDR3. CDR1 is MDHEN and CDR2 is SYDVKM in the germline V gene. The V and J ends lost 5 bases and 1 base, in that order; junction bases with no gene match: 3. For the CDR3, the DNA is TGTGCCAGCAGTATCGGACAGGGGAACACTGAAGCTTTCTTT. Its protein is CASSIGQGNTEAFF.

This chain connects TRBV7-2 to TRBJ2-1; D gene ambiguous. The CDR3 sequence is 11 residues long. V was shortened by 8 bases and J by 7 bases, with 9 bases between the two germline ends. Germline CDR1 and CDR2: SGHTA and FQGNSA. The CDR3 here is CASGHFNEQFF. DNA for the CDR3: TGTGCCAGCGGGCATTTTAATGAGCAGTTCTTC.